This record covers a single T cell receptor (beta chain). Its specific antigen is unknown. Nothing much larger sits one base from this clone, and base qualities are not available. The time point label of this sample denotes: cycle 4 day 1 (C4D1), after five to seven weeks of nivolumab. All trial patients had relapsed after autologous stem cell transplantation, with cohorts A, B and C differing in prior brentuximab vedotin exposure. The trial cohort comprised around 60 patients with relapsed/refractory classical Hodgkin lymphoma whose best overall responses were complete response, partial response or progressive disease. Single-agent nivolumab was administered to trial patients in the multi-cohort phase II CheckMate 205 trial. An independent review committee assessed best overall response by applying the 2007 International Working Group response criteria. PBMCs from the trial were collected at three points: immediately before nivolumab initiation (C1D1), and during therapy at cycle 2 day 1 and cycle 4 day 1. Peripheral blood was collected in 8 mL Vacutainer Cell Preparation Tubes, from which PBMCs were isolated by centrifugation and then cryopreserved.

Genomic DNA was isolated using the Qiagen DNeasy kit from unsorted PBMCs as well as from negatively selected CD4+ and CD8+ fractions. TCR beta CDR3 regions were amplified by immunoSEQ multiplex PCR using primers annealing to V and J segments. A synthetic immune receptor repertoire was used to minimize amplification bias, and any remaining bias was removed computationally after sequencing. Processing in the source paper ran as follows. Custom Python scripts were used to quantify repertoire diversity as the Shannon entropy index. The unsorted, CD4+ and CD8+ repertoires were each analyzed separately, with the exception of combined analyses, where CD4+ and CD8+ sequences were merged in silico. Clonal expansion was defined as at least a 2-fold frequency increase after treatment relative to C1D1, with a pseudocount of 0.5 for undetected baseline clones. Clones with 0 or 1 copy at C1D1 were defined as singleton clones, while clones with 2 or more copies were defined as non-singleton clones. Clones expanded in unsorted samples were annotated as CD4+, CD8+ or unknown by matching protein sequences in sorted samples from the same patient. Wilcoxon tests were applied to paired samples to test diversity changes from C1D1 to C4D1. As stored in TCRdb, this immuneACCESS dataset retains in-frame rearrangements with V and J assigned. A fraction of the clones does not appear; measured against another copy, unresolved V genes explain less than half of the discrepancy, and the remainder lacks a known reason. Clone size and V and J calls were adopted from that table, with D and trimming inferred from the DNA. Present in this sample are some 86,000 clones, about nine tenths of which were seen just once. The ten largest clones represent about 2.9% of the sample.

The sample comes from a study of PD-1 blockade in classical Hodgkin lymphoma (TCRdb year 2020). Study-level background: Nivolumab dosing was 3 mg/kg intravenously every 2 weeks, continuing until either disease progression or unacceptable toxicity. The study used CyTOF and TCR beta sequencing to define a peripheral blood immune signature of response to PD-1 blockade in classical Hodgkin lymphoma.

The study at large found these results: Baseline TCR diversity was reported to be lower in newly diagnosed patients than in healthy donors, and even lower in relapsed/refractory patients. Patients starting nivolumab less than 1 year after ASCT had lower diversity and were excluded from later analyses to avoid confounding by immune reconstitution. Trial patients with a complete response had baseline diversity similar to that of newly diagnosed patients, while partial responders and progressors had significantly lower diversity. CD4+ but not CD8+ TCR diversity rose significantly by C4D1 (p=0.0027 vs p=0.16), most apparent in complete responders (p=0.02). The study covered only a single clinical trial cohort, and the causes of the repertoire differences, possibly disease activity or prior therapy, were still not defined.

Relative to germline, V is 1 base shorter and J is 0 bases shorter, with 10 bases between their ends. The germline V gene yields MNHNS for CDR1 and SASEGT for CDR2. The CDR3 sequence holds 15 residues, the cysteine and phenylalanine included. Kept here is only the CDR3 DNA, which spans 45 bases and is read in frame from base 1. The chain is made from TRBV6-1 and TRBJ2-7; the D gene assignment is perhaps TRBD1 or TRBD2, with each matching 5 bases. This TCR was recovered from a human donor with classical Hodgkin lymphoma. The sample consisted of peripheral blood mononuclear cells (PBMCs), taken before the fourth cycle of nivolumab. CDR3 protein: CASSEGDRLSYEQYF. DNA sequence: TGTGCCAGCAGTGAAGGGGACCGGCTCTCCTACGAGCAGTACTTC.